The 27 T cell receptor beta chains given below trace back to one sample, sequenced in a study of T cells in Graves' hyperthyroidism and ophthalmopathy. Authors of the study amplified TCR beta CDR3 regions from RNA transcripts. Researchers ran a first-round RT-PCR on the TCR CDR3 using the HTBI primer set. TCRdb re-derived calls from the multiplex PCR reads in MiXCR, one entry per CDR3 protein. Among approximately 360,000 distinct CDR3 sequences listed, around 25% were seen once. Sequenced input: blood. Receptor source: a man between 50 and 59 years old with Graves' hyperthyroidism.

The V call is TRBV2, the J call TRBJ1-2; TRBD1 is a possible D gene (5 bases). The CDR3 is made up of 14 amino acids. The V end lost 6 bases, the J end lost 3 bases, and 14 bases lay between the germline ends. Germline assignment: CDR1 SNHLY and CDR2 FYNNEI. CDR3 nucleotides: TGTGCCAGCAGGGGGACCGCCGGTCACTATGGCTACACCTTC. This gives the protein CASRGTAGHYGYTF.

This clonotype was counted at least ten times. The rearrangement links TRBV6-2 or TRBV6-3 to TRBJ2-3; D not resolved. Looked up from germline, CDR1 is MNHEY and CDR2 is SVGEGT. V was clipped by 2 bases and J by 5 bases, with 8 bases between them. This CDR3 spans 13 amino acids. The CDR3 coding sequence is TGTGCCAGCAGTTACCTGACGGTAGATACGCAGTATTTT. It is translated as CASSYLTVDTQYF.

This clonotype was seen ten or more times. V gene TRBV6-2 or TRBV6-3 combines with J gene TRBJ2-3; the D gene is possibly TRBD2 (5 bases). V was shortened by 5 bases and J by 0 bases, with 12 bases between the two germline ends. The CDR3 runs 15 residues. Germline V gives CDR1 MNHEY, CDR2 SVGEGT. This chain's CDR3 is CASSRIASSTDTQYF. In nucleotides, the CDR3 is TGTGCCAGCAGTCGAATAGCGAGTAGCACAGATACGCAGTATTTT.

CDR3 region: CASSDAGTAETQYF. CDR3 DNA sequence: TGCGCCAGCAGTGACGCCGGGACAGCGGAGACCCAGTACTTC. The V and J genes are TRBV10-1 and TRBJ2-5, with 7 nucleotides matching TRBD1. V was clipped by 3 bases and J by 5 bases; unmatched bases: 6. Germline CDR1 and CDR2: WNHNN and SYGVQD (reference sequence). The CDR3 loop spans 14 amino acids.

This clonotype has just a few counts. V usage is TRBV18 and J usage is TRBJ1-1; 7 bases align to TRBD1. This CDR3 spans 15 amino acids. Germline trimming cut 3 bases from V and 1 base from J; bases unmatched to any gene: 5. Per germline, CDR1 KGHSH and CDR2 LQKENI. The CDR3 loop is CASSPNRGPNTEAFF. The CDR3 DNA follows: TGTGCCAGCTCACCGAACAGGGGACCGAACACTGAAGCTTTCTTT.

The sample holds a few counts of this clonotype. V is TRBV27 and J is TRBJ1-5; 7 nucleotides line up with TRBD1. Germline CDR1 is MNHEY and CDR2 is SMNVEV (reference sequence). This CDR3 contains 16 residues. V was pared by 6 bases and J by 4 bases, with 12 bases of the junction left unmatched. DNA for the CDR3: TGTGCCAGCAGATCAACAGGGGCGGGAGATAATCAGCCCCAGCATTTT. Translating gives CASRSTGAGDNQPQHF.

Points on this clonotype: A much larger clonotype is one base distant, so this may be a read error. This rearrangement joins TRBV12-3 or TRBV12-4 to TRBJ2-7, with unresolved D. This CDR3 comprises 11 residues. CDR3 sequence reads: CAGSSPGEQYF. For the CDR3, the DNA is TGTGCCGGCAGTTCCCCCGGTGAGCAGTACTTC.

The gene calls are TRBV28 and TRBJ2-7; D unresolved. V was shortened by 6 bases and J by 7 bases, with 13 bases between the two germline ends. The CDR3 is 12 amino acids. From germline, CDR1 is MDHEN and CDR2 SYDVKM. CDR3 protein: CASRVPASEQYF. The CDR3 bases are TGTGCCAGCAGGGTCCCCGCGAGTGAGCAGTACTTC.

There are many counts of this clonotype. V usage is TRBV9 and J usage is TRBJ2-7, with D possibly matching TRBD1 (5 bases). CDR1 SGDLS and CDR2 YYNGEE come from the germline V gene. The CDR3 has 15 residues. Trimming left V 0 bases short and J 2 bases short, with 12 bases between. In DNA form, the CDR3 reads TGTGCCAGCAGCGTAGGGAATTCAGGGACCTACGAGCAGTACTTC. It translates to CASSVGNSGTYEQYF.

This clonotype was seen a few times. The V call is TRBV18, the J call TRBJ1-6; tentatively, D is TRBD1 (5 bases). CDR3 length equals 14 residues. Looked up from germline, CDR1 is KGHSH and CDR2 is LQKENI. V lost 3 bases and J lost 10, with 13 bases in between. Here the CDR3 reads CASSPPTGDSPLHF. CDR3 in DNA: TGTGCCAGCTCACCTCCGACCGGGGACTCACCCCTCCACTTT.

This clonotype has a count of ten or more. The chain has TRBV28 and TRBJ1-1, with 7 bases that match TRBD1. The J segment lost 5 bases and the V segment lost 8 bases, leaving 8 bases of the junction unmatched. The CDR3 has 13 residues. Germline values: CDR1 MDHEN, CDR2 SYDVKM. CDR3 loop: CASRTGRVTEAFF. In nucleotides, the CDR3 is TGTGCCAGCCGGACAGGCCGGGTAACTGAAGCTTTCTTT.

This clonotype was seen a few times. The chain has TRBV7-2 and TRBJ2-5; TRBD1 might be the D (6 bases). Trimming stripped 7 bases from V and 6 bases from J, with 18 bases between. CDR1 SGHTA and CDR2 FQGNSA come from the germline V gene. This CDR3 has 14 amino acids. The CDR3, as DNA: TGTGCCAGCACCCTAGAGGGGGTATCGAAGACCCAGTACTTC. Protein sequence: CASTLEGVSKTQYF.

The rearrangement uses TRBV6-1 and TRBJ1-2, with 8 bases identical to TRBD1. Trimming cost V 6 bases and J 5 bases; bases outside gene matches: 11. CDR1 MNHNS and CDR2 SASEGT come from the germline V gene. The CDR3 runs to 15 residues. This chain's CDR3 is CASSSSGQGPYGYTF. The CDR3 DNA is TGTGCCAGCAGCAGTTCAGGACAGGGACCTTATGGCTACACCTTC.

This clonotype was found a few times. The genes are TRBV24-1 and TRBJ2-3, with D possibly called TRBD1 or TRBD2 (5 bases each). V was pared by 2 bases and J by 6 bases, with 23 bases between. CDR3 size: 18 residues. In germline, CDR1 is KGHDR, CDR2 SFDVKD. The CDR3 DNA sequence: TGTGCCACCAGTGATTCAGCCCACTTCGGGACGCCCGGCGATACGCAGTATTTT. As protein: CATSDSAHFGTPGDTQYF.

The chain joins TRBV20-1 to TRBJ2-5; TRBD2 agrees at 7 bases. Germline CDR1 and CDR2: DFQATT and SNEGSKA (reference sequence). V lost 8 bases, J lost 5 bases, and 14 bases stayed unmatched. The CDR3 covers 14 residues. The CDR3 region is CSPLKMTSSETQYF. The CDR3 DNA sequence: TGCAGTCCCCTCAAAATGACTAGCTCGGAGACCCAGTACTTC.

This chain links TRBV4-1 with TRBJ2-1; 7 nucleotides agree with TRBD1. V trimming: 3 bases; J trimming: 6 bases; junction bases outside the gene matches: 5. Germline lookup yields CDR1 MGHRA and CDR2 YSYEKL. This CDR3 region has 14 residues. The CDR3 DNA sequence: TGCGCCAGCAGCCAGTCGACAGGGCCCAATGAGCAGTTCTTC. This gives the protein CASSQSTGPNEQFF.

CDR3: CSATGQGATEAFF. For the CDR3, the DNA is TGCAGTGCTACAGGACAGGGGGCAACTGAAGCTTTCTTT. The chain couples TRBV20-1 to TRBJ1-1; the match to TRBD1 covers 11 bases. The CDR3 length is 13 residues. The germline CDR1 and CDR2 sequences are DFQATT and SNEGSKA (reference sequence). Unmatched junction bases numbered 3, after V lost 4 bases and J lost 5 bases.

This clonotype occurred a few times. The V call is TRBV7-9, the J call TRBJ1-2, with 8 positions matching TRBD1. V was pared by 11 bases and J by 5 bases, with 4 bases of the junction left unmatched. Germline CDR1 and CDR2: SEHNR and FQNEAQ (reference sequence). The CDR3 is 11 amino acids. CDR3 region: CAGRQGYGYTF. In DNA, the CDR3 is TGTGCCGGAAGACAGGGGTATGGCTACACCTTC.

This chain joins TRBV11-2 and TRBJ2-3; TRBD2 agrees at 7 bases. Per germline, CDR1 SGHAT and CDR2 FQNNGV. V lost 5 bases to trimming and J lost 5 bases; unmatched junction nucleotides: 13. The CDR3 length is 16 residues. The CDR3 DNA follows: TGTGCCAGCAGCCTAGCGGCTAGAGGGTCGGGAGATACGCAGTATTTT. Translating gives CASSLAARGSGDTQYF.

The chain combines TRBV10-3 with TRBJ1-2; tentative D call: TRBD1 (5 bases). The CDR3 is 12 amino acids. The V end was cut by 3 bases, the J end by 11 bases, with 13 bases between. Germline V lookup: CDR1 ENHRY, CDR2 SYGVKD. The CDR3 sequence: CAISEGDRSYTF. In DNA, the CDR3 is TGTGCCATCAGTGAAGGCGACAGATCTTACACCTTC.

The chain recombines TRBV19 with TRBJ2-1; the match to TRBD2 covers 8 bases. CDR3 length: 15 residues. Germline CDR1 LNHDA, CDR2 SQIVND (reference sequence). With V trimmed by 7 bases and J by 4 bases, 9 bases remained unmatched. CDR3 loop: CASTPVAGGYNEQFF. The CDR3 DNA follows: TGTGCCAGTACCCCGGTGGCGGGAGGTTACAATGAGCAGTTCTTC.

This chain connects TRBV5-6 to TRBJ1-1; D ambiguous. Germline assignment: CDR1 SGHDT and CDR2 YYEEEE. The V gene lost 2 bases and the J gene lost 2 bases, with 13 bases spanning the gap. The CDR3 covers 15 residues. CDR3 protein: CASSLPSMGNTEAFF. The CDR3 region has the DNA TGTGCCAGCAGCTTACCTTCGATGGGAAACACTGAAGCTTTCTTT.

In this sample, this clonotype turned up a few times. The chain combines TRBV6-2 or TRBV6-3 with TRBJ2-7; D not certain. In germline, CDR1 is MNHEY, CDR2 SVGEGT. The CDR3 runs 14 residues. Between the trimmed V and J ends, which lost 2 bases and 2 bases, there was a span of 10 bases. DNA for the CDR3: TGTGCCAGCAGTTACCCCCGGGCCCCCTACGAGCAGTACTTC. Its translation is CASSYPRAPYEQYF.

The rearrangement joins TRBV29-1 to TRBJ2-1; D remains unclear. Germline values: CDR1 SQVTM, CDR2 ANQGSEA. The V end was cut by 0 bases, the J end by 0 bases, with 15 bases between. This CDR3 contains 17 residues. CDR3 sequence: CSVEDPSAASSYNEQFF. CDR3 nucleotide sequence: TGCAGCGTTGAAGATCCATCCGCAGCGAGCTCCTACAATGAGCAGTTCTTC.

Many counts were recorded for this clonotype. The gene calls are TRBV25-1 and TRBJ1-1, with TRBD1 as a possible D gene (5 bases). Trimming removed 3 bases from V and 4 bases from J, with 12 bases in between. Germline CDR1 reads MGHDK; CDR2 reads SYGVNS. The CDR3 is 14 residues long. In DNA, the CDR3 is TGTGCCAGCAGTGAGGCTGGGGGGAGCACTGAAGCTTTCTTT. It encodes CASSEAGGSTEAFF.

CDR3 nucleotides: TGTGCACGGGTCTGGGACACAGATACGCAGTATTTT. Protein sequence: CARVWDTDTQYF. The chain recombines TRBV24-1 with TRBJ2-3; D unresolved. Germline loops: CDR1 KGHDR, CDR2 SFDVKD. This CDR3 has 12 residues.

This clonotype turned up a few times. The chain combines TRBV20-1 with TRBJ2-5; 8 bases are a match to TRBD1. V lost 3 bases and J lost 4; bases outside the gene matches: 4. Per germline, CDR1 DFQATT and CDR2 SNEGSKA (reference sequence). This CDR3 comprises 13 residues. In DNA form, the CDR3 reads TGCAGTGCTAGCCAGGGGGCCGGAGAGACCCAGTACTTC. It yields the protein CSASQGAGETQYF.